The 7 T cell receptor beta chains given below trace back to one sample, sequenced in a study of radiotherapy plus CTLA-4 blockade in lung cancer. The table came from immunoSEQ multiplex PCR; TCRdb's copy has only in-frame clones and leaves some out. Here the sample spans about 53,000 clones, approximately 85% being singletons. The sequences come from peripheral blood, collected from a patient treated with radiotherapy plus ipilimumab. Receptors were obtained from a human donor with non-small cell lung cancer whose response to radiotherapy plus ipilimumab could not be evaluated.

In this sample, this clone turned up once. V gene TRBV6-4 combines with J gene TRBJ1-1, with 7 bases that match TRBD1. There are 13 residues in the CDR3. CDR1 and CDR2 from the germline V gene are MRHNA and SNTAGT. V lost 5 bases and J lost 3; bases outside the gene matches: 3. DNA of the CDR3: TGTGCCAGCAGTCGCGACAGGGACACTGAAGCTTTCTTT. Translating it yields CASSRDRDTEAFF.

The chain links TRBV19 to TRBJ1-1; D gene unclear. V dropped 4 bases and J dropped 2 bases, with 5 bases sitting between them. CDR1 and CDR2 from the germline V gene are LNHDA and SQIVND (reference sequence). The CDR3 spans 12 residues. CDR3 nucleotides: TGTGCCAGTAGTACAATCAACACTGAAGCTTTCTTT. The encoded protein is CASSTINTEAFF.

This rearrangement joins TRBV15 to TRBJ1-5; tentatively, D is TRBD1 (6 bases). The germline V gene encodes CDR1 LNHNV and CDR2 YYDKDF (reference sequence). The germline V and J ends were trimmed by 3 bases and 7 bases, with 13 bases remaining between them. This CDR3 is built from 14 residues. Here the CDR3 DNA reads TGTGCCACCAGCAGGGGAGGGGGGAAACAGCCCCAGCATTTT. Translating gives CATSRGGGKQPQHF.

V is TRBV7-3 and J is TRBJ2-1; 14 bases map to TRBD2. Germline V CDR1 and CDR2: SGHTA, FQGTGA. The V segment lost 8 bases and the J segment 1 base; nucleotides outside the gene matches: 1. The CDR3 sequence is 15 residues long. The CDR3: CASGLAGGSYNEQFF. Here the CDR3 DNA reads TGTGCCAGCGGACTAGCGGGAGGATCCTACAATGAGCAGTTCTTC.

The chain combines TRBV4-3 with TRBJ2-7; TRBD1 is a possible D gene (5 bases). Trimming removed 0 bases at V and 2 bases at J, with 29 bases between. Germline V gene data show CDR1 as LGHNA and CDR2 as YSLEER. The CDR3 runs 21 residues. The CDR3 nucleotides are TGCGCCAGCAGCCAAGAAATCGATTCATTTATTGGTCCAGGGATTCCCTACGAGCAGTACTTC. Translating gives CASSQEIDSFIGPGIPYEQYF.

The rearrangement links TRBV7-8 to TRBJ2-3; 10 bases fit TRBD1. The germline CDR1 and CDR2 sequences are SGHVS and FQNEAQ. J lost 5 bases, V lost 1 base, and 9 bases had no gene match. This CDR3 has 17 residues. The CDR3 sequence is CASSLVGTGVAGDTQYF. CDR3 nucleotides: TGTGCCAGCAGCTTAGTTGGGACAGGGGTGGCGGGAGATACGCAGTATTTT.

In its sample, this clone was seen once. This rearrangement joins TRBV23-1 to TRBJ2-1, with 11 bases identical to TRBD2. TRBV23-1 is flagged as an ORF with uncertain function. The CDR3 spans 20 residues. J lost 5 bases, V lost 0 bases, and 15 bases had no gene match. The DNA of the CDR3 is TGCGCCAGCAGTCAATCGAGGGGGACTAGCGGAGCCAGGGAGCACAATGAGCAGTTCTTC. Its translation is CASSQSRGTSGAREHNEQFF.